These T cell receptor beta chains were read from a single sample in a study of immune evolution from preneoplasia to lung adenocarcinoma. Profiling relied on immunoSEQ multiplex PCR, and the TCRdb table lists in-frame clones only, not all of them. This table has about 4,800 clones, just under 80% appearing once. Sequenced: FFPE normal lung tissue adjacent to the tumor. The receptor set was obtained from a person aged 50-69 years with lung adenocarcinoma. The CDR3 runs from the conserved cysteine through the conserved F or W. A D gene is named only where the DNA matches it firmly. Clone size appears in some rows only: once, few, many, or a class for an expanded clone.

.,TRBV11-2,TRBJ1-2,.,CASSLDQVDSYGYTF,TGTGCCAGCAGCTTAGATCAGGTCGATAGCTATGGCTACACCTTC
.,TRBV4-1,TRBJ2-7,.,CASSQTPGEQYEQYF,TGCGCCAGCAGCCAAACGCCCGGAGAGCAGTACGAGCAGTACTTC
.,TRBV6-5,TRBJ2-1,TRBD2,CASSYSSGGFHNEQFF,TGTGCCAGCAGTTACTCGAGCGGGGGCTTTCACAATGAGCAGTTCTTC
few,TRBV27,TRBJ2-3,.,CASSLYASRGDTQYF,TGTGCCAGCAGTTTATACGCTAGCAGAGGAGATACGCAGTATTTT
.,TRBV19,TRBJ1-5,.,CASSIGVGGNNQPQHF,TGTGCCAGTAGTATCGGGGTCGGGGGAAACAATCAGCCCCAGCATTTT
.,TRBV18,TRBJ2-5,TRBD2,CASSSRTSGSQETQYF,TGTGCCAGCTCATCACGGACTAGCGGGAGCCAAGAGACCCAGTACTTC
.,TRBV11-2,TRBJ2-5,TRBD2,CASSLELGTSGIQETQYF,TGTGCCAGCAGCTTAGAGTTGGGGACTAGCGGGATCCAAGAGACCCAGTACTTC
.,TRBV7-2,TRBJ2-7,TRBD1,CASSSGTGRAYEQYF,TGTGCCAGCAGCTCCGGGACAGGGAGAGCCTACGAGCAGTACTTC
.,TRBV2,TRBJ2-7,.,CASSGPEQYF,TGTGCCAGCAGTGGACCCGAGCAGTACTTC
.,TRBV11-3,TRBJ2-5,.,CASSLVSQETQYF,TGTGCCAGCAGCTTAGTTTCCCAAGAGACCCAGTACTTC
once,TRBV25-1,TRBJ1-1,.,CASSEVNTEAFF,TGTGCCAGCTCTGAGGTGAACACTGAAGCTTTCTTT
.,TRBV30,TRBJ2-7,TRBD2,CAWSVGAGVEQYF,TGTGCCTGGAGTGTCGGCGCGGGGGTCGAGCAGTACTTC
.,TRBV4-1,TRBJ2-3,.,CASSQDSISDGLSTDTQYF,TGCGCCAGCAGCCAAGATTCTATAAGCGACGGACTTAGCACAGATACGCAGTATTTT
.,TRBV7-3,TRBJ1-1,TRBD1,CASSGTVTEAFF,TGTGCCAGCAGCGGGACAGTTACTGAAGCTTTCTTT
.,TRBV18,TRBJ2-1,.,CASSPGGSWNEQFF,TGTGCCAGCTCACCCGGAGGGAGTTGGAATGAGCAGTTCTTC
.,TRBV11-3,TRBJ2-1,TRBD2,CASSLEGGRAHEQFF,TGTGCCAGCAGCTTAGAGGGCGGGAGGGCCCATGAGCAGTTCTTC
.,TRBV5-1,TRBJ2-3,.,CASSLDGGSTDTQYF,TGCGCCAGCAGCTTGGATGGGGGGAGCACAGATACGCAGTATTTT
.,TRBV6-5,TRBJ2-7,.,CASSPFSDGGKQYF,TGTGCCAGCAGTCCCTTTAGCGACGGTGGTAAGCAGTACTTC
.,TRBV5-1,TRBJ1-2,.,CASSPNNYGYTF,TGCGCCAGCAGCCCAAATAACTATGGCTACACCTTC
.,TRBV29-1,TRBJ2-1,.,CSVEEKGREQFF,TGCAGCGTTGAAGAAAAGGGTAGGGAGCAGTTCTTC
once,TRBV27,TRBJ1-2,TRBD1,CASSLAGTGVGYGYTF,TGTGCCAGCAGCTTAGCCGGGACAGGGGTTGGATATGGCTACACCTTC
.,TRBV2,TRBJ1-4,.,CASRPNRGDTNEKLFF,TGTGCCAGCAGGCCTAATCGGGGCGATACTAATGAAAAACTGTTTTTT
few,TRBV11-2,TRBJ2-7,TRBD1,CASTLGQGGYEQYF,TGTGCCAGCACCCTCGGACAGGGGGGTTACGAGCAGTACTTC
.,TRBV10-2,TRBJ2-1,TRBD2,CASSESLAGGPSEQFF,TGCGCCAGCAGTGAGTCGCTAGCGGGAGGGCCGAGTGAGCAGTTCTTC
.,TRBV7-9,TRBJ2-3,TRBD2,CASRPTSSDTQYF,TGTGCCAGCAGGCCGACTAGCTCAGATACGCAGTATTTT
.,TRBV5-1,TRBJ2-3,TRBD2,CASSLLAGVGDTQYF,TGCGCCAGCAGCTTGTTAGCGGGAGTGGGAGATACGCAGTATTTT
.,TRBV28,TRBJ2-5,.,CASSTLPKGGETQYF,TGTGCCAGCAGTACGTTACCAAAGGGGGGGGAGACCCAGTACTTC
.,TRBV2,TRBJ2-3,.,CASSVLGDTQYF,TGTGCCAGCAGTGTATTGGGAGATACGCAGTATTTT
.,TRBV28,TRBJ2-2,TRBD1,CASRDRVGTGELFF,TGTGCCAGCAGAGACAGGGTGGGCACCGGGGAGCTGTTTTTT
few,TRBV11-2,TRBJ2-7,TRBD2,CASGAGANYEQYF,TGTGCCAGCGGAGCGGGAGCCAACTACGAGCAGTACTTC
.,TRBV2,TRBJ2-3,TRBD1,CASTDTGVNTQYF,TGTGCCAGCACCGATACAGGGGTCAATACGCAGTATTTT
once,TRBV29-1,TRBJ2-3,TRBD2,CSVVLAGGPSTDTQYF,TGCAGCGTTGTACTAGCGGGAGGACCTAGCACAGATACGCAGTATTTT
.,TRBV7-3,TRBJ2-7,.,CASQSQTPGPYYEQYF,TGTGCCAGCCAGTCCCAAACACCGGGACCTTATTACGAGCAGTACTTC
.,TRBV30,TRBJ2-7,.,CAWAPGTRYEQYF,TGTGCCTGGGCACCGGGGACGCGCTACGAGCAGTACTTC
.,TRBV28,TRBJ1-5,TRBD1,CASSNRGSNQPQHF,TGTGCCAGCAGTAACAGGGGAAGCAATCAGCCCCAGCATTTT
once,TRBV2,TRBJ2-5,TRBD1,CASNRGPETQYF,TGTGCCTCAAACAGGGGGCCAGAGACCCAGTACTTC
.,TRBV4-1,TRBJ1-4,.,CASSQGPLTNEKLFF,TGCGCCAGCAGCCAAGGGCCTTTAACTAATGAAAAACTGTTTTTT
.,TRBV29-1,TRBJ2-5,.,CSVGERAETQYF,TGCAGCGTTGGAGAACGGGCCGAGACCCAGTACTTC